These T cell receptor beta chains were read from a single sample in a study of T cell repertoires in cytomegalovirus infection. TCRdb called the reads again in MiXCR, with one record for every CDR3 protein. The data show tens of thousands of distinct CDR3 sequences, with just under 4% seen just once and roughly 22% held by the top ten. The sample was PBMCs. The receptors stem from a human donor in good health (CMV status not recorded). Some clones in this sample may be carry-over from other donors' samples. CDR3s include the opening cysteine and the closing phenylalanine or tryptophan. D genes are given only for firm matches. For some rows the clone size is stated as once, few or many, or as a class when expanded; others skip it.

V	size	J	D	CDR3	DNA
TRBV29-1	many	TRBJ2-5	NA	CSVEPGAFLQETQYF	TGCAGCGTTGAGCCTGGGGCCTTTCTCCAAGAGACCCAGTACTTC
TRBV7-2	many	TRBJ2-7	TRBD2	CASSQTSGRAAEQYF	TGTGCCAGCAGCCAGACTAGCGGGAGAGCCGCCGAGCAGTACTTC
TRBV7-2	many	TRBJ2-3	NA	CASSPHEGTQYF	TGTGCCAGCAGCCCACACGAGGGTACGCAGTATTTT
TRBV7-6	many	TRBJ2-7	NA	CASSLGRGGLEQYF	TGTGCCAGCAGCTTAGGCAGGGGAGGACTCGAGCAGTACTTC
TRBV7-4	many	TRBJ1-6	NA	CASSLDGYNSPLHF	TGTGCCAGCAGCCTCGACGGTTATAATTCACCCCTCCACTTT
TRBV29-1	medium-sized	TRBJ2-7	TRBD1	CSVETGTGGSEQYF	TGCAGCGTGGAAACCGGGACAGGAGGGAGTGAGCAGTACTTC
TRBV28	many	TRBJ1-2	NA	CASSLGQGGAGYTF	TGTGCCAGCAGTTTAGGGCAGGGTGGAGCGGGCTACACCTTC
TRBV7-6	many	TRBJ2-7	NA	CASSLGSLSSYEQYF	TGTGCCAGCAGCTTGGGATCCCTAAGCTCCTACGAGCAGTACTTC
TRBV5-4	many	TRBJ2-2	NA	CASSLVGTTNTGELFF	TGTGCCAGCAGCTTGGTCGGGACGACTAACACCGGGGAGCTGTTTTTT
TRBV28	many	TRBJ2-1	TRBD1	CASSPPTGAYNEQFF	TGTGCCAGCAGTCCTCCTACAGGGGCCTACAATGAGCAGTTCTTC
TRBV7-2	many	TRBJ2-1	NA	CASSLVVSYNEQFF	TGTGCCAGCAGCTTAGTAGTTTCCTACAATGAGCAGTTCTTC
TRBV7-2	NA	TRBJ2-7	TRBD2	CASSQGTSRVYYEQYF	TGTGCCAGCAGCCAAGGGACTAGCCGGGTTTATTACGAGCAGTACTTC
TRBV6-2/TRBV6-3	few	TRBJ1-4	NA	CASSYPWREKLFF	TGTGCCAGCAGTTACCCGTGGAGGGAAAAACTGTTTTTT
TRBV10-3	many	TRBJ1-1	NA	CAISNDRRNTEAFF	TGTGCCATCAGCAACGACAGACGGAACACTGAAGCTTTCTTT
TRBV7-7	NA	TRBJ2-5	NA	CASSRAGGRGETQYF	TGTGCTAGCAGCCGCGCCGGGGGGCGCGGAGAGACCCAGTACTTC
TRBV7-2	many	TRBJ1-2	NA	CASSNQGRVGYTF	TGTGCCAGCAGCAACCAGGGGAGGGTTGGCTACACCTTC
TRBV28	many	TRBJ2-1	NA	CASSFRDIQFF	TGTGCCAGCAGTTTCCGGGACATCCAGTTCTTC
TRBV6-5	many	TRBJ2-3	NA	CASSYGVPTDTQYF	TGTGCCAGCAGTTACGGCGTCCCCACAGATACGCAGTATTTT
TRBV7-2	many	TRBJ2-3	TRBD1	CASSDRGLTDTQYF	TGTGCCAGCAGCGACAGGGGGCTCACAGATACGCAGTATTTT
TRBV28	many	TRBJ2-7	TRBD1	CASSLSGTGNYEQYF	TGTGCCAGCAGTTTATCCGGGACAGGGAACTACGAGCAGTACTTC
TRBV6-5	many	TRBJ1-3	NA	CASSYSSQGVGNTIYF	TGTGCCAGCAGTTACTCGAGTCAGGGTGTGGGAAACACCATATATTTT
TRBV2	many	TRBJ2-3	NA	CASSGGGTDTQYF	TGTGCCAGCAGTGGAGGGGGCACAGATACGCAGTATTTT
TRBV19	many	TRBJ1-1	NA	CASSQTVNTEAFF	TGTGCCAGTAGTCAAACGGTGAACACTGAAGCTTTCTTT
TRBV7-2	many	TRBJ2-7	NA	CASSLARTGGTYEQYF	TGTGCCAGCAGCTTAGCCAGGACAGGTGGGACTTACGAGCAGTACTTC
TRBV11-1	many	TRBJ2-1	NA	CASSFLGFASYNEQFF	TGTGCCAGCAGCTTTCTAGGTTTTGCCTCCTACAATGAGCAGTTCTTC
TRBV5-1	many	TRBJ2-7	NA	CASSAGDRSYEQYF	TGCGCCAGCAGCGCGGGGGACAGGTCCTACGAGCAGTACTTC
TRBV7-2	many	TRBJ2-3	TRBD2	CASSFGGGAGDTQYF	TGTGCCAGCAGCTTTGGCGGGGGGGCAGGAGATACGCAGTATTTT
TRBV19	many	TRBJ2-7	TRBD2	CASSIAGTSVNEQYF	TGTGCCAGTAGTATCGCCGGGACTAGCGTTAACGAGCAGTACTTC
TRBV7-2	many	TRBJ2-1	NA	CASSLAGAYNEQFF	TGTGCCAGCAGCTTAGCGGGAGCGTACAATGAGCAGTTCTTC
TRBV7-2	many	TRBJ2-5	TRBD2	CASSLAPTSAGGETQYF	TGTGCCAGCAGCTTAGCCCCTACTAGCGCGGGGGGAGAGACCCAGTACTTC
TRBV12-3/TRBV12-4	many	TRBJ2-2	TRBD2	CASSLSGLAGGELFF	TGTGCCAGCAGTTTATCGGGACTAGCGGGCGGGGAGCTGTTTTTT
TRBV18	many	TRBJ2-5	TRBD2	CASSHSTSGRETQYF	TGTGCCAGCTCACACTCGACTAGCGGGAGGGAGACCCAGTACTTC
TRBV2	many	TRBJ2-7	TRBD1	CASSVQGKFGGSASYEQYF	TGTGCCAGCAGTGTACAGGGGAAGTTTGGGGGAAGCGCTTCCTACGAGCAGTACTTC
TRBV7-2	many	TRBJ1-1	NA	CASSSRGMNTEAFF	TGTGCCAGCAGCTCACGAGGCATGAACACTGAAGCTTTCTTT
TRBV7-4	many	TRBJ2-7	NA	CARGGVLYEQYF	TGTGCCAGGGGCGGGGTACTCTACGAGCAGTACTTC
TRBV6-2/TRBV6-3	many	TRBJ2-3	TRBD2	CASSWTSGRERRTDTQYF	TGTGCCAGCAGTTGGACTAGCGGGAGGGAGAGACGGACAGATACGCAGTATTTT
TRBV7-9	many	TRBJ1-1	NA	CASSLYAGLNTEAFF	TGTGCCAGCAGCTTATATGCGGGACTGAACACTGAAGCTTTCTTT
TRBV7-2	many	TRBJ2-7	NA	CASSLAFGTYEQYF	TGTGCCAGCAGCTTAGCGTTTGGCACCTACGAGCAGTACTTC
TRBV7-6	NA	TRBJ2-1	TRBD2	CASSFGVRTSAPNEQFF	TGTGCCAGCAGCTTCGGGGTGAGGACTAGCGCCCCAAATGAGCAGTTCTTC
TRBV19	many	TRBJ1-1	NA	CASSKTGTRNTEAFF	TGTGCCAGTAGTAAAACCGGGACGAGGAACACTGAAGCTTTCTTT
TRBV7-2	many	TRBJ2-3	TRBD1	CASRDDRVGTDTQYF	TGTGCCAGCAGAGACGACAGGGTTGGCACAGATACGCAGTATTTT
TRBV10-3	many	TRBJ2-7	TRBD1	CAISEIGTGNYEQYF	TGTGCCATCAGTGAGATTGGGACAGGCAACTACGAGCAGTACTTC
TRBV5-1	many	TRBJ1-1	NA	CASSASLGKGGGKAFF	TGCGCCAGCAGCGCTTCTTTGGGAAAGGGAGGAGGAAAAGCTTTCTTT
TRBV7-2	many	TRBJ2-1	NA	CASSLVLWGADNEQFF	TGTGCCAGCAGCTTAGTATTGTGGGGGGCGGACAATGAGCAGTTCTTC
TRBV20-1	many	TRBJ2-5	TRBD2	CSASRVSSGRARETQYF	TGCAGTGCTTCCAGAGTGTCTAGCGGGAGGGCCAGAGAGACCCAGTACTTC
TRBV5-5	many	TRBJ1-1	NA	CASSPRPETANTEAFF	TGTGCCAGCAGCCCCCGTCCCGAGACAGCGAACACTGAAGCTTTCTTT
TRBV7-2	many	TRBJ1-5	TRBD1	CASSLVGTGSNQPQHF	TGTGCCAGCAGCTTAGTGGGGACAGGCTCCAATCAGCCCCAGCATTTT
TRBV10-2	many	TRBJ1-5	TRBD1	CASSESYRGNQPQHF	TGCGCCAGCAGTGAGTCGTACAGGGGGAATCAGCCCCAGCATTTT
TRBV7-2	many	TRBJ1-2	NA	CASSLAAALDGYTF	TGTGCCAGCAGCTTAGCGGCAGCTCTTGATGGCTACACCTTC
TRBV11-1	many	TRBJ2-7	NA	CASSLMASFEQYF	TGTGCCAGCAGCTTAATGGCTAGTTTCGAGCAGTACTTC
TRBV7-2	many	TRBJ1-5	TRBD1	CASSSRQGVGQPQHF	TGTGCCAGCAGCTCGCGACAGGGGGTAGGTCAGCCCCAGCATTTT
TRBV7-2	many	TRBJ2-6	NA	CASSPKDPGANVLTF	TGTGCCAGCAGCCCTAAGGACCCTGGGGCCAACGTCCTGACTTTC